The T cell receptor beta chain described here comes from a study of blood T cell repertoires in COVID-19. Study details: The cDNA or gDNA used as material had been derived from T cells, B-cell-depleted T cells, or PBMCs.

Data came from immunoSEQ multiplex PCR; TCRdb stores just in-frame clones and leaves some out. The sample carries approximately 200,000 clones, roughly 92% recorded once. This CDR3 is 11 amino acids long. Germline loops: CDR1 LGHDT, CDR2 YNNKEL (reference sequence). The germline V and J ends were trimmed by 5 bases and 8 bases, with 9 bases remaining between them. This receptor was identified in a man aged 25 to 45 with COVID-19, enrolled during active disease. The V call is TRBV3-1 (or the pseudogene TRBV3-2), the J call TRBJ1-2; no clear D gene. Material for sequencing was peripheral blood. CDR3 protein: CASSSYEGYTF. The DNA of the CDR3 is TGTGCCAGCAGCTCTTATGAGGGCTACACCTTC.